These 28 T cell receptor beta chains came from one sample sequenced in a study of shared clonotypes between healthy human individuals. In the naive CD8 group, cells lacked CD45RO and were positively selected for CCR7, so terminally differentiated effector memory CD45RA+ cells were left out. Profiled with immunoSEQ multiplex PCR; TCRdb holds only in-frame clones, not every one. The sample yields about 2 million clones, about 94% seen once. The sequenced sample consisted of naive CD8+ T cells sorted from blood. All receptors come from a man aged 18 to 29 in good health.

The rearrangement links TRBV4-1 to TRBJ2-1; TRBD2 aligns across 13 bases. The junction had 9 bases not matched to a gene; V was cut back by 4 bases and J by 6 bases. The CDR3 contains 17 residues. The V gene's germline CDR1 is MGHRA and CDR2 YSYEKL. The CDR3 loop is CASSLGTSGIAGNEQFF. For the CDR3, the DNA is TGCGCCAGCAGCCTCGGGACTAGCGGGATAGCGGGCAATGAGCAGTTCTTC.

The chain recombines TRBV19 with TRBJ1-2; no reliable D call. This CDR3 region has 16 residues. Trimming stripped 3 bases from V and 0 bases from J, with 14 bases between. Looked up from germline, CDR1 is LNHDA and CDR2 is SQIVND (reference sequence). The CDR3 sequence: CASSIWTDLANYGYTF. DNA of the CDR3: TGTGCCAGTAGTATTTGGACGGATTTAGCTAACTATGGCTACACCTTC.

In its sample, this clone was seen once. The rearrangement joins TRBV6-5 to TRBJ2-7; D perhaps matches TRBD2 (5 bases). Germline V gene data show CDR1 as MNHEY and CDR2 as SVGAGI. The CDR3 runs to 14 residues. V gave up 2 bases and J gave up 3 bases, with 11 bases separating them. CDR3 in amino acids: CASSYGESVYEQYF. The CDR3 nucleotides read TGTGCCAGCAGTTACGGGGAGTCGGTCTACGAGCAGTACTTC.

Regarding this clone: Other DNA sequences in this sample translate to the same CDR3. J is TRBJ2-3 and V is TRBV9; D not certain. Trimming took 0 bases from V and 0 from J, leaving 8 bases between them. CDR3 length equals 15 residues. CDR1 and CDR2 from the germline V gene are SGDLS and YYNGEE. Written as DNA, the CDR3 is TGTGCCAGCAGCGTAGAAGGCTCCAGCACAGATACGCAGTATTTT. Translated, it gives CASSVEGSSTDTQYF.

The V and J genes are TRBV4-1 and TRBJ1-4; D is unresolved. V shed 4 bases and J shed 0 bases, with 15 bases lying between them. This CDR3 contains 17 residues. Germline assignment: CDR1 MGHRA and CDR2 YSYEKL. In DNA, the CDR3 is TGCGCCAGCAGCCTCGGTGCACTGCTAGCAACTAATGAAAAACTGTTTTTT. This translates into CASSLGALLATNEKLFF.

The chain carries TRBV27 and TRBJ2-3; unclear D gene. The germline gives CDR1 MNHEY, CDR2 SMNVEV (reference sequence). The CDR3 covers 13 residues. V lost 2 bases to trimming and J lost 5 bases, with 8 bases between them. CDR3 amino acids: CASSLEGIDTQYF. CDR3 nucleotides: TGTGCCAGCAGTTTAGAAGGTATAGATACGCAGTATTTT.

The CDR3 region has the DNA TGTGCCAGCAGTCCCCCAGGGGCCAACGTCCTGACTTTC. Translating it yields CASSPPGANVLTF. V is TRBV27 and J is TRBJ2-6; D uncertain. Germline V gene lookup returns CDR1 MNHEY and CDR2 SMNVEV (reference sequence). The V end lost 5 bases, the J end lost 4 bases, and 6 bases lay between the germline ends. This CDR3 is built from 13 residues.

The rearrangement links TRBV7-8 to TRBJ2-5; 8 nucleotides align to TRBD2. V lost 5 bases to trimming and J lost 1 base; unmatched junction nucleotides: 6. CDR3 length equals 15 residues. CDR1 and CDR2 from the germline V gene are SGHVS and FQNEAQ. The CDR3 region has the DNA TGTGCCAGCAGCCATTTGCTAGCGGGCCAAGAGACCCAGTACTTC. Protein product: CASSHLLAGQETQYF.

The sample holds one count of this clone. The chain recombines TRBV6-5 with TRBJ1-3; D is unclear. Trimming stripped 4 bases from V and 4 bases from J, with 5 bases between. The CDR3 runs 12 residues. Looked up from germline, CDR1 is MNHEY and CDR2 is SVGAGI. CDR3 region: CASSSEGNTIYF. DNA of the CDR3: TGTGCCAGCAGTTCTGAAGGAAACACCATATATTTT.

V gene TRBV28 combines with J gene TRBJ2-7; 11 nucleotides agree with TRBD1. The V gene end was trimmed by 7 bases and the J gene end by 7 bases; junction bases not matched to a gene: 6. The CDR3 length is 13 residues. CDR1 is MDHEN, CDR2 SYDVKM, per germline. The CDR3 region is CASMDRGPGEQYF. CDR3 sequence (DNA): TGTGCCAGCATGGACAGGGGGCCAGGGGAGCAGTACTTC. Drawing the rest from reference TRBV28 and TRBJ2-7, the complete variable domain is DVKVTQSSRYLVKRTGEKVFLECVQDMDHENMFWYRQDPGLGLRLIYFSYDVKMKEKGDIPEGYSVSREKKERFSLILESASTNQTSMYLCASMDRGPGEQYFGPGTRLTVT.

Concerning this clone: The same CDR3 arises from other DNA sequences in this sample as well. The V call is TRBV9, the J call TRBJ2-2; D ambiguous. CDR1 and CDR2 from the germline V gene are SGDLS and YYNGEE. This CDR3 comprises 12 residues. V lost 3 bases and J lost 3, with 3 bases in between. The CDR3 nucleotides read TGTGCCAGCAGCGGAGACACCGGGGAGCTGTTTTTT. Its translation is CASSGDTGELFF.

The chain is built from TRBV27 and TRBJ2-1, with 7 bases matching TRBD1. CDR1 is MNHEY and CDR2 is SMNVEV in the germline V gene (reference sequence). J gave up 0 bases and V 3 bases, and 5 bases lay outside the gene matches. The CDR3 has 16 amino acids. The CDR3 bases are TGTGCCAGCAGTTTGGGACAGCCTAGCTCCTACAATGAGCAGTTCTTC. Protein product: CASSLGQPSSYNEQFF.

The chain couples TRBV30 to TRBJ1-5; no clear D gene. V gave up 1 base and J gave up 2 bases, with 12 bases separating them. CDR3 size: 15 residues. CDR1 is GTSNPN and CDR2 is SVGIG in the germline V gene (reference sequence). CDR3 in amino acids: CAWSALGWGNQPQHF. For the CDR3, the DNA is TGTGCCTGGAGTGCTCTAGGATGGGGCAATCAGCCCCAGCATTTT.

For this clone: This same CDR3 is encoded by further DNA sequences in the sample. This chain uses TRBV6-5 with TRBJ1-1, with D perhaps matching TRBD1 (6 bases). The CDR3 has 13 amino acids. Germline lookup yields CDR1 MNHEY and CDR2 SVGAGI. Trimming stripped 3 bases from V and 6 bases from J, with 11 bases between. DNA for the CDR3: TGTGCCAGCAGTTATATACAGGGCGCTGAAGCTTTCTTT. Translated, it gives CASSYIQGAEAFF.

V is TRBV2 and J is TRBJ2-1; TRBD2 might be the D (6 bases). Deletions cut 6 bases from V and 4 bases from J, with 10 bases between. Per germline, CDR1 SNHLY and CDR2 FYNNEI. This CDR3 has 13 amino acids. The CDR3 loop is CASSGSVYNEQFF. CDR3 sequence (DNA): TGTGCCAGCAGCGGGAGCGTGTACAATGAGCAGTTCTTC. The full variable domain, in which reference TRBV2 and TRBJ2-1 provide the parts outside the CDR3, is EPEVTQTPSHQVTQMGQEVILRCVPISNHLYFYWYRQILGQKVEFLVSFYNNEISEKSEIFDDQFSVERPDGSNFTLKIRSTKLEDSAMYFCASSGSVYNEQFFGPGTRLTVL.

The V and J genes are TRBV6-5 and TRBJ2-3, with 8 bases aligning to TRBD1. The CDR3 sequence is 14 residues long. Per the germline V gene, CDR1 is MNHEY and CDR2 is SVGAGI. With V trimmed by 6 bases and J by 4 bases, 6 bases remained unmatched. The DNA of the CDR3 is TGTGCCAGCAGCCCCAGGGGGCCGGCAGATACGCAGTATTTT. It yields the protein CASSPRGPADTQYF.

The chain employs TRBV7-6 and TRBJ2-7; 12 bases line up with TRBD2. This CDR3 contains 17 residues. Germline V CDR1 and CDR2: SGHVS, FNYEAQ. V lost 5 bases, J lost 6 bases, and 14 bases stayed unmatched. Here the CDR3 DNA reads TGTGCCAGCAGCACCCTAACTAGCGGGGGGCATCTTTCCGAGCAGTACTTC. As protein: CASSTLTSGGHLSEQYF.

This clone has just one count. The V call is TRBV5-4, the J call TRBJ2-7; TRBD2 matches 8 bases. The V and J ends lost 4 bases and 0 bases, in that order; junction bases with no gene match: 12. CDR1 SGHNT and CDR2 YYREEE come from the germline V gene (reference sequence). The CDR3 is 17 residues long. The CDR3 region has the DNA TGTGCCAGCAGCCCAATACCGAGCGGGGGAAACTCCTACGAGCAGTACTTC. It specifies CASSPIPSGGNSYEQYF.

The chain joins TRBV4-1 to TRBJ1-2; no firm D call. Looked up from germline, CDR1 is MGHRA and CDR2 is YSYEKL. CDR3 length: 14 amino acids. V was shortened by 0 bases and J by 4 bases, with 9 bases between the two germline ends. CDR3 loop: CASSQELGVYGYTF. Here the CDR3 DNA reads TGCGCCAGCAGCCAAGAATTGGGAGTCTATGGCTACACCTTC.

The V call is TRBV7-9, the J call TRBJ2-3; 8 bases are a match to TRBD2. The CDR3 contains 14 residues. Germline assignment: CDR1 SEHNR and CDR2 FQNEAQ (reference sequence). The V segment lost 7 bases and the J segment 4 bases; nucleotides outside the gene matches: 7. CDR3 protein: CASIPGLVADTQYF. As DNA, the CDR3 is TGTGCCAGCATCCCGGGACTAGTGGCAGATACGCAGTATTTT.

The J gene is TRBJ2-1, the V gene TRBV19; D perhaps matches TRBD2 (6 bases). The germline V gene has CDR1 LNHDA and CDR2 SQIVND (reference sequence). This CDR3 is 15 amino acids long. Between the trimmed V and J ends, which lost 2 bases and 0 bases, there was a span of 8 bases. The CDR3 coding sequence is TGTGCCAGTAGTATAAAGGACTACTCCTACAATGAGCAGTTCTTC. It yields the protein CASSIKDYSYNEQFF.

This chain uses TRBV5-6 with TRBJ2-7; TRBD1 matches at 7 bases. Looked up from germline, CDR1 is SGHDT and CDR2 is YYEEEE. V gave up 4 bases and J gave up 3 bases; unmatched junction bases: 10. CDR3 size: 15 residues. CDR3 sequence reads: CASSPGTARGYEQYF. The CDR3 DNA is TGTGCCAGCAGCCCCGGGACAGCGAGGGGCTACGAGCAGTACTTC.

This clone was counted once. The CDR3 nucleotides read TGTGCCATCAGTTCAGTAAATTCTAACTATGGCTACACCTTC. Amino acid sequence: CAISSVNSNYGYTF. The rearrangement uses TRBV10-3 and TRBJ1-2; D unresolved. The germline V and J ends were trimmed by 5 bases and 0 bases, with 10 bases remaining between them. CDR3 size: 14 residues. Germline CDR1 reads ENHRY; CDR2 reads SYGVKD.

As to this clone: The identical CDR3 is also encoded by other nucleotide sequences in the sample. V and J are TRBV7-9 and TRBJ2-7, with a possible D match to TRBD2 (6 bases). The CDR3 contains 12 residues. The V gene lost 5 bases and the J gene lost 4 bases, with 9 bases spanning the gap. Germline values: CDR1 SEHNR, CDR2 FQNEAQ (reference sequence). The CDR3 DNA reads TGTGCCAGCAGCCCCGGGGGTTACGAGCAGTACTTC. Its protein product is CASSPGGYEQYF.

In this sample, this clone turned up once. Here the CDR3 reads CASSNQRDNPYEQYF. The CDR3 DNA follows: TGTGCCAGTAGTAATCAACGGGACAATCCCTACGAGCAGTACTTC. The chain couples TRBV19 to TRBJ2-7; D possibly corresponds to TRBD1 (6 bases). V was shortened by 4 bases and J by 2 bases, with 15 bases between the two germline ends. Germline V lookup: CDR1 LNHDA, CDR2 SQIVND (reference sequence). This CDR3 region has 15 residues.

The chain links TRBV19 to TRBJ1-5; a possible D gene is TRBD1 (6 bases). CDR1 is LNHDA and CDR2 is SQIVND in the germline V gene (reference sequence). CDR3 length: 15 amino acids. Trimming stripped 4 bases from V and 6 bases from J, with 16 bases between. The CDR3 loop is CASSTQPQGPQPQHF. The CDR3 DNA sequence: TGTGCCAGTAGTACTCAACCGCAGGGGCCTCAGCCCCAGCATTTT.

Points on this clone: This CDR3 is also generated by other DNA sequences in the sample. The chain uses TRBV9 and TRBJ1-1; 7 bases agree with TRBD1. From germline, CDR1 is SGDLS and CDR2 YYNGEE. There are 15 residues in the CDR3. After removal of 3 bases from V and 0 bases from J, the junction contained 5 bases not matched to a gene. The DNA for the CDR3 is TGTGCCAGCAGCGGTGGGGACAGCTTGAACACTGAAGCTTTCTTT. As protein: CASSGGDSLNTEAFF.

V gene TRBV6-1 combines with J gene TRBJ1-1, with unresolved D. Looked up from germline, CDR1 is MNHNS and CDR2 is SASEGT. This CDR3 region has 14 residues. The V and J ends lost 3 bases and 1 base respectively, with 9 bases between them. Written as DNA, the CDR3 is TGTGCCAGCAGTGATCCGGGTTGGAACACTGAAGCTTTCTTT. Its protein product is CASSDPGWNTEAFF.